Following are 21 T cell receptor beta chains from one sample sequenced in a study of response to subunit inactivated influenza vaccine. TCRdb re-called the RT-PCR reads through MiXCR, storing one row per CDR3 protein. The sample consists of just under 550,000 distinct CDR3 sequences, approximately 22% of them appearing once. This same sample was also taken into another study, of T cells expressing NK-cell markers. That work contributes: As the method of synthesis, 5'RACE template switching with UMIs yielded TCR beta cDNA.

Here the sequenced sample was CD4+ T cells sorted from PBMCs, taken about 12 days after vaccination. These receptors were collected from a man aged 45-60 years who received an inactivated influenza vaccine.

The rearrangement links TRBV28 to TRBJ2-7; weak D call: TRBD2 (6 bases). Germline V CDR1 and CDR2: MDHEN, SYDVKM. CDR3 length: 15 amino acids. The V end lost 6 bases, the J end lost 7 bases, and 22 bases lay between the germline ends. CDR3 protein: CASRAHSGLSGEQYF. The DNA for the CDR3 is TGTGCCAGCAGGGCTCATAGCGGCCTATCGGGGGAGCAGTACTTC.

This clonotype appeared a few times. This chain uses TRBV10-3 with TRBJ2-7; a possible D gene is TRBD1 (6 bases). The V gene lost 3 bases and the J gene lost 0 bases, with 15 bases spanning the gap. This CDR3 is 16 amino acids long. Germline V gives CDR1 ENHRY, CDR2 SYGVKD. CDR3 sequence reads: CAISDDRTYSSYEQYF. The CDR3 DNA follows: TGTGCCATCAGTGATGACAGGACGTACAGCTCCTACGAGCAGTACTTC.

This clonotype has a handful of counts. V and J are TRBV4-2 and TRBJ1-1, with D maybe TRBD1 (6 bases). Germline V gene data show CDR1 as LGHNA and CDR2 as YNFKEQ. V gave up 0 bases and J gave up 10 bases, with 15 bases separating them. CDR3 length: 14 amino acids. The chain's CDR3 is CASSQESAGAVAFF. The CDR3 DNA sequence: TGTGCCAGCAGCCAAGAGTCCGCAGGGGCAGTAGCTTTCTTT.

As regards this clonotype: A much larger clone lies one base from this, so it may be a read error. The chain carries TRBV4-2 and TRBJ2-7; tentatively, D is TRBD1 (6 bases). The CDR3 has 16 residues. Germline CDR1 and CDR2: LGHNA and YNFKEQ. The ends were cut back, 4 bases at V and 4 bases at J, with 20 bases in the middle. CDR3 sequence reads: CASSPVQGLTPYEQYF. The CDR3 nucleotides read TGTGCCAGCAGCCCCGTACAGGGCCTTACTCCATACGAGCAGTACTTC.

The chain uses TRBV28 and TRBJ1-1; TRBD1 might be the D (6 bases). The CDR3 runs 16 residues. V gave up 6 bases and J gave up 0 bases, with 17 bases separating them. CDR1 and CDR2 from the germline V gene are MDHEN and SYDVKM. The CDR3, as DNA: TGTGCCAGCAGACCCGATAAACAGGGTCTGAACACTGAAGCTTTCTTT. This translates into CASRPDKQGLNTEAFF.

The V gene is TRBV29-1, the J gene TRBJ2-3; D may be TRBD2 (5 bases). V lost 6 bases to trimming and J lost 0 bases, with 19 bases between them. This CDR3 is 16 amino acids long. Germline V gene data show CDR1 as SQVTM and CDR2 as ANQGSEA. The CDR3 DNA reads TGCAGCGTAAGCCTACATTCGGGAACGAGCACAGATACGCAGTATTTT. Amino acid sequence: CSVSLHSGTSTDTQYF.

CDR3 amino acids: CASSATGTGSLAKNIQYF. The CDR3 DNA follows: TGTGCCAGCAGCGCTACCGGGACAGGCAGCTTAGCCAAAAACATTCAGTACTTC. The chain has TRBV6-2 or TRBV6-3 and TRBJ2-4; TRBD1 matches 8 bases. Germline CDR1 MNHEY, CDR2 SVGEGT. The CDR3 sequence is 18 residues long. V lost 6 bases and J lost 0; bases outside the gene matches: 13.

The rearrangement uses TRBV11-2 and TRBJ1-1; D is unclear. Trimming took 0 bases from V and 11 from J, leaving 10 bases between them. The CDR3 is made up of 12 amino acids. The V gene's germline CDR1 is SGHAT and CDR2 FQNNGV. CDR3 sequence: CASSLDGLPAFF. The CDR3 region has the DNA TGTGCCAGCAGCTTAGACGGCCTCCCCGCTTTCTTT.

This CDR3 reads CASSFPLGRGGQEQFF. DNA for the CDR3: TGTGCCAGCAGCTTCCCCTTGGGTCGGGGGGGCCAGGAGCAGTTCTTC. This chain links TRBV7-2 with TRBJ2-1; 8 bases line up with TRBD2. This CDR3 is 16 amino acids long. CDR1 SGHTA and CDR2 FQGNSA come from the germline V gene. The ends lost 3 bases at V and 10 bases at J; junction bases unmatched: 14.

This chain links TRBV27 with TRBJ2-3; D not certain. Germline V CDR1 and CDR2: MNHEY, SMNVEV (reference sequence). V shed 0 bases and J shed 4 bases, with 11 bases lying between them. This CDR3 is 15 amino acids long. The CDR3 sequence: CASSLSWARPDTQYF. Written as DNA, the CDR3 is TGTGCCAGCAGTTTATCATGGGCCAGGCCAGATACGCAGTATTTT.

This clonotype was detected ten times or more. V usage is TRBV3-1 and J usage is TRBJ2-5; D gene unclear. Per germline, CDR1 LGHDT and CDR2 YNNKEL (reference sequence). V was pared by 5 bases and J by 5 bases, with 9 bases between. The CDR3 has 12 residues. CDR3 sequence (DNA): TGTGCCAGCAGCTTAATCGGGGAGACCCAGTACTTC. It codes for CASSLIGETQYF.

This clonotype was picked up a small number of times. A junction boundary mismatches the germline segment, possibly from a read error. CDR3 loop: CASSLGLLQNF. DNA of the CDR3: TGTGCCAGCAGCTTAGGTCTCCTCCAAAACTTC. This rearrangement joins TRBV7-8 to TRBJ2-5, with D hard to call. This CDR3 has 11 amino acids. Germline CDR1 and CDR2: SGHVS and FQNEAQ.

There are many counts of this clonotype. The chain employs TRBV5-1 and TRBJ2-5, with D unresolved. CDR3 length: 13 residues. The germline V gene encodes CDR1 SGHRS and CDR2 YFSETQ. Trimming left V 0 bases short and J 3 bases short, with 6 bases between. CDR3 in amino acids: CASSLVAEETQYF. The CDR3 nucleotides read TGCGCCAGCAGCTTGGTTGCGGAAGAGACCCAGTACTTC.

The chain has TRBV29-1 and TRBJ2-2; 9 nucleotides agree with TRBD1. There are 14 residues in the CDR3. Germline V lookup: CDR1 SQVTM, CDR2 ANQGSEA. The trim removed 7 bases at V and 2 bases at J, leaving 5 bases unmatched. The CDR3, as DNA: TGCAGCGCCTGGACAGGGGTCAACACCGGGGAGCTGTTTTTT. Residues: CSAWTGVNTGELFF.

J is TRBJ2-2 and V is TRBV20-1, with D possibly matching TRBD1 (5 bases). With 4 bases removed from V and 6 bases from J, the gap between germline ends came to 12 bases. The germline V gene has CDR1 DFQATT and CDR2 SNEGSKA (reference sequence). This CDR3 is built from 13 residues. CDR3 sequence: CSAMTDASGELFF. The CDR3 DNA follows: TGCAGTGCTATGACAGATGCTTCCGGGGAGCTGTTTTTT.

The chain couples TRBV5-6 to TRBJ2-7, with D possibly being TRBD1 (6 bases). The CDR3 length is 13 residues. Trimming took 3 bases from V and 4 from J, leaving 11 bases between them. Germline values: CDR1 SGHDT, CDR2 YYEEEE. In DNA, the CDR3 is TGTGCCAGCAGCTCGGGACACCTGTACGAGCAGTACTTC. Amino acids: CASSSGHLYEQYF. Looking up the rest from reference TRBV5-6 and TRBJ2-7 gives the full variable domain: DAGVTQSPTHLIKTRGQQVTLRCSPKSGHDTVSWYQQALGQGPQFIFQYYEEEERQRGNFPDRFSGHQFPNYSSELNVNALLLGDSALYLCASSSGHLYEQYFGPGTRLTVT.

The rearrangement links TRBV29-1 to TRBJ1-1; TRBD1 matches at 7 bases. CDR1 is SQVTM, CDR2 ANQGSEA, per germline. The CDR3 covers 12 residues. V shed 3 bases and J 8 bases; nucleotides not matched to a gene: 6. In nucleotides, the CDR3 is TGCAGCGTTGACAGACAGGGAGGGGAAGCTTTCTTT. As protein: CSVDRQGGEAFF.

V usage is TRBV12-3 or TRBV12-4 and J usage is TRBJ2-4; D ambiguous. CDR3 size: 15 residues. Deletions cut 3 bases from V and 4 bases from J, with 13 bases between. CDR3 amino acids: CASSFGGQVKNIQYF. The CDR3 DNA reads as TGTGCCAGCAGTTTTGGCGGCCAGGTTAAAAACATTCAGTACTTC.

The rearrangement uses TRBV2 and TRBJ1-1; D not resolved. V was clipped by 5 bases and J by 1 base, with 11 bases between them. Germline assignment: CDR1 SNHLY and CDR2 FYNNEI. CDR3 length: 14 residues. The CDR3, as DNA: TGTGCCAGCAGTATGACCCTCCAGAACACTGAAGCTTTCTTT. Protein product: CASSMTLQNTEAFF.

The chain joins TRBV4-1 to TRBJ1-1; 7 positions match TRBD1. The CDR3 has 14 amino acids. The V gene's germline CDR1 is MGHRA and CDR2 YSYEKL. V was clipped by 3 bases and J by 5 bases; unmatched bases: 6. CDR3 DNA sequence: TGCGCCAGCAGCCAGGGGACAGTCCCGACTGAAGCTTTCTTT. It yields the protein CASSQGTVPTEAFF.

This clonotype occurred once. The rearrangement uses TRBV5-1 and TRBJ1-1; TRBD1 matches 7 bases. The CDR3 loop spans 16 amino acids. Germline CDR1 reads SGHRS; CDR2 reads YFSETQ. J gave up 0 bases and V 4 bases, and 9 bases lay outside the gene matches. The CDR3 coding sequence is TGCGCCAGCAGCATGAAGACAGGGTACATGAACACTGAAGCTTTCTTT. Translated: CASSMKTGYMNTEAFF.